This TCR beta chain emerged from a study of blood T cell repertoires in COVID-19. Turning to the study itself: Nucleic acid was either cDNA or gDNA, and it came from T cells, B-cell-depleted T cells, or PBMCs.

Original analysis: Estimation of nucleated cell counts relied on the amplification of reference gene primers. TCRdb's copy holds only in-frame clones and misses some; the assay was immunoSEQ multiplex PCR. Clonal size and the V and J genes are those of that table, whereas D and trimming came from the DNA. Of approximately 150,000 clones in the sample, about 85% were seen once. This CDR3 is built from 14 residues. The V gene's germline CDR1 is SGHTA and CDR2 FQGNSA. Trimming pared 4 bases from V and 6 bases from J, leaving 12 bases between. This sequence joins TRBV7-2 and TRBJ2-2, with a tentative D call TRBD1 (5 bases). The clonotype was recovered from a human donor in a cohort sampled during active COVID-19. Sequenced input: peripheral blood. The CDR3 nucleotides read TGTGCCAGCAGCTCAGACAGAGCACCCGGGGAGCTGTTTTTT. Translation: CASSSDRAPGELFF.